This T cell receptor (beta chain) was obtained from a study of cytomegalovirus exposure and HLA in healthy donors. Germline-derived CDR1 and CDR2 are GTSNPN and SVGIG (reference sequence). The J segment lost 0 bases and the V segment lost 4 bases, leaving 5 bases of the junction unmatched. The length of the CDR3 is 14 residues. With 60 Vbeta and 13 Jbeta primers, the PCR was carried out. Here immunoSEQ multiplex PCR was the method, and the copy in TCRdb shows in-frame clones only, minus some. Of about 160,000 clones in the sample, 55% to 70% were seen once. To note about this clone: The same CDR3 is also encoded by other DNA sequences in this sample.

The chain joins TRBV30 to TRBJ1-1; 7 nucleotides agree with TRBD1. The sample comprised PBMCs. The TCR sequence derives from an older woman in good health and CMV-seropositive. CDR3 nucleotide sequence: TGTGCCTGGACTACGACAGGGTTGAACACTGAAGCTTTCTTT. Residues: CAWTTTGLNTEAFF.